This paragraph covers one T cell receptor (beta chain) sequence. The target antigen is unknown. Germline V lookup: CDR1 MDHEN, CDR2 SYDVKM. The V and J ends lost 3 bases and 4 bases respectively, with 16 bases between them. This CDR3 is 16 amino acids long. These data originate in a study of shared clonotypes between healthy human individuals. At the level of the study: The study drew on a couple of women and a few men aged 18 to 49 as donors. The plates for each donor numbered three CD4 naive, three CD4 memory, two CD8 naive and one CD8 memory.

Study-level results: A few donors held around 5% of naive CD4 clonotypes in common.

The assay was immunoSEQ multiplex PCR, and TCRdb's table has in-frame clones only and misses some. The data show fewer than 350,000 clones, with 87% seen just once and 15% to 20% held by the top ten. The specimen sequenced was memory CD8+ T cells sorted from blood. Subset denoted: CD45RO+ cells pooled with CCR7-negative TemRA cells. The TCR comes from a man aged 18 to 30 in good health. V is TRBV28 and J is TRBJ1-5; D unclear. The CDR3 here is CASSLSWDTLNQPQHF. The CDR3 DNA sequence: TGTGCCAGCAGTTTGTCCTGGGATACCCTGAATCAGCCCCAGCATTTT.